This T cell receptor beta chain was profiled in a study of T cell responses to AZD1222 COVID-19 vaccine. The method was immunoSEQ multiplex PCR; TCRdb's version includes in-frame clones alone and lacks a portion of them. The sample includes about 39,000 clones, around 89% seen only once; the top ten take more than 20%. As concerns this clone: Antigen specificity is unknown.

Study-level points and caveats: Donors in the cohort were predominantly white British and more often female, and clonal diversity was possibly underestimated. Close to half of all spike-specific TCRs reportedly target regions of the variants that are unmutated.

The receptor was derived from an adult who received the AZD1222 COVID-19 vaccine. The source material was peripheral blood, sampled 28 days after the second AZD1222 dose.

DNA of the CDR3: TGTGCCAGTGCTACAGGTGGCACCGGGGAGCTGTTTTTT. Protein: CASATGGTGELFF. This chain connects TRBV28 to TRBJ2-2; possible D gene TRBD1, 5 bases. This CDR3 comprises 13 residues. The V gene's germline CDR1 is MDHEN and CDR2 SYDVKM. V dropped 9 bases and J dropped 4 bases, with 12 bases sitting between them.